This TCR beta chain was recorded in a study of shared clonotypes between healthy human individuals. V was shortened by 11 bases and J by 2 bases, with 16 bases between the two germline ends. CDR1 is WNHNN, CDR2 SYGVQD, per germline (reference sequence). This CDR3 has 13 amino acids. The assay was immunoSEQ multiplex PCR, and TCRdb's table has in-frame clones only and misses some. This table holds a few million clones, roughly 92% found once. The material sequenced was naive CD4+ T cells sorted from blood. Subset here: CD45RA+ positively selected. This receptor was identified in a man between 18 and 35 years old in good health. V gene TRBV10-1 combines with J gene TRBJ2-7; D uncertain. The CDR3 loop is CAELREKPYEQYF. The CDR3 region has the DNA TGCGCCGAGTTGCGCGAGAAACCCTACGAGCAGTACTTC.